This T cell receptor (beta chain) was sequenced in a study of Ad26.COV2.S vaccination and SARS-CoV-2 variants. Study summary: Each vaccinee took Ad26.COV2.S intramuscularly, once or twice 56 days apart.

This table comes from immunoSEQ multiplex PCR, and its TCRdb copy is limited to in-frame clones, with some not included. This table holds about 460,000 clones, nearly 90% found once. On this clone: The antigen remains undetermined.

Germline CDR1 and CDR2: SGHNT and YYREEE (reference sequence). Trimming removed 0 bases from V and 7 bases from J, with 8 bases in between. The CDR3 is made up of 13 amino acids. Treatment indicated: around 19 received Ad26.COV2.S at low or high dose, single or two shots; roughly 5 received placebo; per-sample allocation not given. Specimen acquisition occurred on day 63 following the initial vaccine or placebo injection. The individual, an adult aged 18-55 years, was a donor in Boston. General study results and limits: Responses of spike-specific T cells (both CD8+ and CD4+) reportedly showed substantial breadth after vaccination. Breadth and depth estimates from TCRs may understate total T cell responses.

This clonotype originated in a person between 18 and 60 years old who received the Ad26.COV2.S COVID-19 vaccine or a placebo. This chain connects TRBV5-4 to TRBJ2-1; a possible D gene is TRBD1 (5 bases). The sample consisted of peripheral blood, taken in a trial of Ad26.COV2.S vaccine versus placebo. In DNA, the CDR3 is TGTGCCAGCAGCTTGGCAGGGTCTAATGAGCAGTTCTTC. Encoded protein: CASSLAGSNEQFF.